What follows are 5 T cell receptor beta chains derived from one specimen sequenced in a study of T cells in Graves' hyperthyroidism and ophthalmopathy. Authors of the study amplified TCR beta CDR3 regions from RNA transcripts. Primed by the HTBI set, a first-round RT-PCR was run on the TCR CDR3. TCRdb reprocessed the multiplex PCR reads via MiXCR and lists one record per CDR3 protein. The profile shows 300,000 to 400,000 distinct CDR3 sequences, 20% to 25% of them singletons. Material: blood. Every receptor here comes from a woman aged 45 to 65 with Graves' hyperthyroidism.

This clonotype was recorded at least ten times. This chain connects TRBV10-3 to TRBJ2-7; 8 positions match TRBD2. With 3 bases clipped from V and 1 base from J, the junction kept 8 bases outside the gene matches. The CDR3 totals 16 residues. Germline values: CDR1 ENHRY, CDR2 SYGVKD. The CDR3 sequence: CAISDISRGDSYEQYF. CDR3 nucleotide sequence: TGTGCCATCAGTGACATCTCGCGGGGGGATTCCTACGAGCAGTACTTC.

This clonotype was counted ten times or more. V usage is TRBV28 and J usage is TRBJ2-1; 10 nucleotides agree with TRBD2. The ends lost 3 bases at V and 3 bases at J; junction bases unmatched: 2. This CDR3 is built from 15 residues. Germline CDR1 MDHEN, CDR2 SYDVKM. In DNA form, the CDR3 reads TGTGCCAGCAGTTTCGAGCGGGGGGGCTACAATGAGCAGTTCTTC. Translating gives CASSFERGGYNEQFF.

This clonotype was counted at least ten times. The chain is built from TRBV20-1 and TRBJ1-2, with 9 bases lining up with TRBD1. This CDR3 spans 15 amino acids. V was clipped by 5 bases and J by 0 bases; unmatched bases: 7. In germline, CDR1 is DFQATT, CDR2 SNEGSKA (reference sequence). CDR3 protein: CSAWDREGTNYGYTF. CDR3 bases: TGCAGTGCTTGGGACAGGGAAGGGACTAACTATGGCTACACCTTC.

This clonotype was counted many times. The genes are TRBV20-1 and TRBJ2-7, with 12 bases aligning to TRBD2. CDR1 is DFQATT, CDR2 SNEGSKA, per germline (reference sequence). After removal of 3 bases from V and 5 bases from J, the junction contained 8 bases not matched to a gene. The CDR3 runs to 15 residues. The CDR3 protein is CSASLAGGGQNEQYF. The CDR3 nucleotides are TGCAGTGCTAGTCTAGCGGGGGGGGGGCAAAACGAGCAGTACTTC.

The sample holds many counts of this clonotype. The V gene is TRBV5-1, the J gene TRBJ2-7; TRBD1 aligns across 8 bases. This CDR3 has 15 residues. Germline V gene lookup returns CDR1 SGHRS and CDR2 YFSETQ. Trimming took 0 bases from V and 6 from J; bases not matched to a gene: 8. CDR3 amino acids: CASSLGQGAGSEQYF. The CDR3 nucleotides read TGCGCCAGCAGCTTGGGGCAGGGGGCGGGAAGCGAGCAGTACTTC.